The rows below give T cell receptor beta chains drawn from one sample of a study of blood T cell repertoires in COVID-19. Here immunoSEQ multiplex PCR was the method, and the copy in TCRdb shows in-frame clones only, minus some. The table has 160,000 or so clones, more than 65% seen once. Material: PBMCs or T cells enriched from blood (not recorded which). The receptor source for this set is a woman between 40 and 55 years old with acute COVID-19. Both conserved end residues are part of each CDR3. The order of the fields is J gene, D gene, clone size, V gene, CDR3 DNA, CDR3 protein. A D gene is named only where the DNA matches it firmly. Rows may omit the clone size; those that give it use once, few, many or a size class.

TRBJ1-1 | - | - | TRBV6-6 | TGTGCCAGCAGGCTGCGGGACACTGAAGCTTTCTTT | CASRLRDTEAFF
TRBJ2-1 | TRBD2 | - | TRBV6-5 | TGTGCCAGCACAGGTGCACTAGCGGGGGGGCATGAGCAGTTCTTC | CASTGALAGGHEQFF
TRBJ1-2 | - | - | TRBV6-5 | TGTGCCAGCAGTCCGGCAGGGGAAGACTATGGCTACACCTTC | CASSPAGEDYGYTF
TRBJ1-6 | - | - | TRBV30 | TGTGCCTGGAGTGCGGGGAATTCACCCCTCCACTTT | CAWSAGNSPLHF
TRBJ2-7 | TRBD2 | - | TRBV5-1 | TGCGCCAGCAGCGAAGCGGGAGATTCCTACGAGCAGTACTTC | CASSEAGDSYEQYF
TRBJ2-1 | TRBD2 | few | TRBV2 | TGTGCCAGCACCTCCGGGACTAGCGGCTACAATGAGCAGTTCTTC | CASTSGTSGYNEQFF
TRBJ2-1 | - | - | TRBV5-1 | TGCGCCAGCAGCTCGGCCCAGGGTGGCCCCTACAATGAGCAGTTCTTC | CASSSAQGGPYNEQFF
TRBJ2-7 | - | once | TRBV29-1 | TGCAGCGTTTTTGAGGGCTACGAGCAGTACTTC | CSVFEGYEQYF
TRBJ2-3 | TRBD2 | once | TRBV15 | TGTGCCACCAGCGGAACTAGCGGGAGCTCCACAGATACGCAGTATTTT | CATSGTSGSSTDTQYF
TRBJ2-5 | - | - | TRBV3-1/TRBV3-2 | TGTGCCAGCAGCCAACTTACGGGGTTTGCAGAGACCCAGTACTTC | CASSQLTGFAETQYF
TRBJ2-1 | - | - | TRBV5-1 | TGCGCCAGCACTCTTGGCGGTTCCTACAATGAGCAGTTCTTC | CASTLGGSYNEQFF
TRBJ2-2 | TRBD1 | few | TRBV6-5 | TGTGCCAGCCAAGGACAGGAAGGCGCCGGGGAGCTGTTTTTT | CASQGQEGAGELFF
TRBJ2-1 | TRBD2 | few | TRBV6-4 | TGTGCCAGCAGCGCTCTAGCGGGAGGCCATGAGCAGTTCTTC | CASSALAGGHEQFF
TRBJ2-1 | TRBD1 | - | TRBV2 | TGTGCCAGCAGTTTGGACAGGGTACGGTCCTACAATGAGCAGTTCTTC | CASSLDRVRSYNEQFF
TRBJ2-1 | TRBD2 | - | TRBV3-1/TRBV3-2 | TGTGCCAGCAGCCCGGGACTAGCGGGGTACAATGAGCAGTTCTTC | CASSPGLAGYNEQFF
TRBJ2-3 | TRBD2 | - | TRBV14 | TGTGCCAGCAGCCCCGACCCCGGACTAGCGGGATTTTTAAACGGGGGGACGCAGTATTTT | CASSPDPGLAGFLNGGTQYF
TRBJ2-2 | TRBD2 | - | TRBV7-9 | TGTGCCAGCAGCCATAGTACCGGGACTAAAGAGCTGTTTTTT | CASSHSTGTKELFF
TRBJ1-1 | - | - | TRBV12-2 | TGTGCAAGTCGCTTAGAGGACAGGAAGAACACTGAAGCTTTCTTT | CASRLEDRKNTEAFF
TRBJ2-7 | - | - | TRBV7-9 | TGTGCCAGCAGCCCGACAAGCTCCTACGAGCAGTACTTC | CASSPTSSYEQYF
TRBJ1-2 | TRBD1 | - | TRBV6-5 | TGTGCCAGCAGTCGTACAGGGGGCCGCGACTACACCTTC | CASSRTGGRDYTF
TRBJ2-1 | - | - | TRBV5-1 | TGCGCCAGCAGCTTGACAGGGATCTCCTACAATGAGCAGTTCTTC | CASSLTGISYNEQFF
TRBJ2-5 | TRBD1 | - | TRBV5-4 | TGTGCCAGCAGCTTGTTCAGGGGGTCGGAGGAGACCCAGTACTTC | CASSLFRGSEETQYF
TRBJ2-3 | TRBD2 | - | TRBV5-5 | TGTGCCAGCAGCCCCCTAGCGGGAGTAAGCACAGATACGCAGTATTTT | CASSPLAGVSTDTQYF
TRBJ1-3 | TRBD1 | - | TRBV11-2 | TGTGCCAGCAGCCGAGGTTCGACAGGGGCCGTCTCTGGAAACACCATATATTTT | CASSRGSTGAVSGNTIYF
TRBJ2-1 | - | - | TRBV6-6 | TGTGCCAGCAGACTCGCCGGGAACCGGGGCAATGAGCAGTTCTTC | CASRLAGNRGNEQFF
TRBJ2-3 | - | - | TRBV9 | TGTGCCAGCAGCCCCTCGGCCCAGTGGGCTGATACGCAGTATTTT | CASSPSAQWADTQYF
TRBJ2-1 | TRBD2 | - | TRBV3-1/TRBV3-2 | TGTGCCAGCAGCCCGAGCGGGAGCTCCTACAATGAGCAGTTCTTC | CASSPSGSSYNEQFF
TRBJ1-4 | TRBD1 | once | TRBV19 | TGTGCCAGTAGGGACAGGGTGGGCGAAAAACTGTTTTTT | CASRDRVGEKLFF
TRBJ2-3 | TRBD2 | - | TRBV7-9 | TGTGCCAGCAGCTTAGAAATTGATGAGGCTAGCGGGAGCACAGATACGCAGTATTTT | CASSLEIDEASGSTDTQYF
TRBJ1-1 | - | - | TRBV12-3/TRBV12-4 | TGTGCCAGCAGTGGCCCCGGGGCTGAAGCTTTCTTT | CASSGPGAEAFF
TRBJ2-2 | - | - | TRBV12-3/TRBV12-4 | TGTGCCAGCAGTTTAGCGCTGAGCGGGGAGCTGTTTTTT | CASSLALSGELFF
TRBJ1-3 | - | - | TRBV14 | TGTGCCAGCAGCCAGACCCGGGACACCATATATTTT | CASSQTRDTIYF
TRBJ1-6 | TRBD1 | - | TRBV3-1/TRBV3-2 | TGTGCCAGCAGCCCACACCTTCAGACAGGGCTGAAGGTCCACTTT | CASSPHLQTGLKVHF
TRBJ1-6 | - | - | TRBV7-2 | TGTGCCAGCAGTAACGGAGATTCCTATTCACCCCTCCACTTT | CASSNGDSYSPLHF
TRBJ1-1 | - | - | TRBV3-1/TRBV3-2 | TGTGCCAGCAGCCCTCTCGTTCCGAACACTGAAGCTTTCTTT | CASSPLVPNTEAFF
TRBJ2-1 | TRBD2 | - | TRBV6-5 | TGTGCCAGCAGTTACGAGGGGACTAGCGGGATCAATGAGCAGTTCTTC | CASSYEGTSGINEQFF
TRBJ2-6 | TRBD1 | - | TRBV3-1/TRBV3-2 | TGTGCCAGCAGCCGCGGGACAGGGGGATCTGGGGCCAACGTCCTGACTTTC | CASSRGTGGSGANVLTF
TRBJ2-1 | TRBD1 | many | TRBV18 | TGTGCCAGCTCACCAGGACAGGCCATCTACAATGAGCAGTTCTTC | CASSPGQAIYNEQFF
TRBJ2-2 | - | - | TRBV11-2 | TGTGCCAGCAGCTTAGGGCCCAGGGCCCTGGGGACCGGGGAGCTGTTTTTT | CASSLGPRALGTGELFF
TRBJ1-1 | TRBD1 | - | TRBV29-1 | TGCAGCGCCGGAGAGAGGGCAGGGGGCTGGGTCACTGAAGCTTTCTTT | CSAGERAGGWVTEAFF
TRBJ1-1 | TRBD1 | - | TRBV11-2 | TGTGCCAGCAGCCCCCGGGACAGGGGTCTGAACACTGAAGCTTTCTTT | CASSPRDRGLNTEAFF
TRBJ2-6 | TRBD1 | - | TRBV3-1/TRBV3-2 | TGTGCCAGCAGCCCTAACAGGGGGCTTAGCTCTGGGGCCAACGTCCTGACTTTC | CASSPNRGLSSGANVLTF
TRBJ1-1 | TRBD1 | - | TRBV5-8 | TGTGCCAGCAGCTTGGGACAGGGGGTCACTGAAGCTTTCTTT | CASSLGQGVTEAFF
TRBJ2-2 | - | - | TRBV7-9 | TGTGCCAGCAGCTTACAGGCGACCACGAACACCGGGGAGCTGTTTTTT | CASSLQATTNTGELFF
TRBJ2-1 | TRBD2 | - | TRBV7-3 | TGTGCCAGCAAGCTTTCCCAACTAGCGGGAGTCAATGAGCAGTTCTTC | CASKLSQLAGVNEQFF